A selection of T cell receptor beta chains follows, all from one sample in a study of identical twins. TCRdb re-analysed the 5' RACE reads in MiXCR, keeping a single row per CDR3 protein. The sample lists 550,000 to 700,000 distinct CDR3 sequences, around 21% occurring once. The sample was also reused in another study, on T cells expressing NK-cell markers.

Specimen: PBMCs. These receptors were collected from a woman younger than 30 in good health. Both conserved end residues are part of each CDR3. A D gene is named only where the DNA matches it firmly. Part of the rows lack a size; the others show once, few, many or a class for expanded clones.

v_gene	d_gene	j_gene	abundance	len	CDR3aa	CDR3nt
TRBV12-3/TRBV12-4	TRBD2	TRBJ2-7	many	15	CASSPGLAGTYEQYF	TGTGCCAGCAGTCCGGGACTAGCGGGGACCTACGAGCAGTACTTC
TRBV5-1	NA	TRBJ2-5	NA	15	CASSLTTVSQETQYF	TGCGCCAGCAGCTTAACGACAGTCTCCCAAGAGACCCAGTACTTC
TRBV7-9	TRBD1	TRBJ2-1	NA	15	CASSLVGVRGNEQFF	TGTGCCAGCAGCTTAGTCGGGGTCAGGGGGAATGAGCAGTTCTTC
TRBV7-2	NA	TRBJ2-7	once	13	CASSLIRFYEQYF	TGTGCCAGCAGCTTAATCAGGTTCTACGAGCAGTACTTC
TRBV6-5	TRBD2	TRBJ2-5	few	16	CASSYGGAGGQETQYF	TGTGCCAGCAGTTACGGGGGGGCGGGGGGCCAAGAGACCCAGTACTTC
TRBV10-1	TRBD2	TRBJ2-5	many	16	CASSESASGGQETQYF	TGCGCCAGCAGTGAGTCTGCTAGCGGGGGACAAGAGACCCAGTACTTC
TRBV6-2/TRBV6-3	NA	TRBJ2-2	few	13	CASSSTVTGELFF	TGTGCCAGCAGTTCCACGGTGACCGGGGAGCTGTTTTTT
TRBV9	NA	TRBJ1-2	few	12	CASRRDHYGYTF	TGTGCCAGTCGAAGAGACCACTATGGCTACACCTTC
TRBV6-1	TRBD2	TRBJ2-7	few	13	CASGLAPPYEQYF	TGTGCCAGCGGACTAGCCCCCCCCTACGAGCAGTACTTC
TRBV11-2	NA	TRBJ1-2	NA	17	CASSLDPARGGGYGYTF	TGTGCCAGCAGCTTAGATCCCGCCCGGGGCGGGGGATATGGCTACACCTTC
TRBV12-3/TRBV12-4	NA	TRBJ2-5	many	14	CASRRQVNSETQYF	TGTGCCAGCAGGCGACAGGTGAATTCGGAGACCCAGTACTTC
TRBV20-1	TRBD2	TRBJ2-5	few	17	CSAVPGLAGEGPETQYF	TGCAGTGCAGTACCGGGACTAGCGGGAGAAGGGCCGGAGACCCAGTACTTC
TRBV12-3/TRBV12-4	NA	TRBJ1-1	few	14	CASTPLGGAGEAFF	TGTGCCAGCACCCCGTTGGGGGGGGCCGGTGAAGCTTTCTTT
TRBV2	NA	TRBJ2-2	once	16	CASSQMEGEYSGELFF	TGTGCCAGCAGTCAGATGGAGGGCGAATATTCCGGGGAGCTGTTTTTT
TRBV6-6	NA	TRBJ2-3	NA	13	CASKGGSLDTQYF	TGTGCCAGCAAGGGGGGGAGTCTAGATACGCAGTATTTT
TRBV10-3	NA	TRBJ2-5	NA	12	CAISTFEETQYF	TGTGCCATCAGTACTTTCGAGGAGACCCAGTACTTC
TRBV5-1	TRBD1	TRBJ1-1	few	14	CASSAGQGGTEAFF	TGCGCCAGCAGCGCGGGACAGGGGGGCACTGAAGCTTTCTTT
TRBV7-2	NA	TRBJ2-1	few	14	CASSLEAAKNEQFF	TGTGCCAGCAGCTTAGAAGCGGCCAAAAATGAGCAGTTCTTC
TRBV12-3/TRBV12-4	TRBD2	TRBJ2-1	NA	14	CASTPIAGDNEQFF	TGTGCCAGCACTCCTATAGCGGGGGACAATGAGCAGTTCTTC
TRBV12-3/TRBV12-4	NA	TRBJ2-7	few	15	CASSLDAAPSYEQYF	TGTGCCAGCAGTTTAGATGCGGCCCCCTCCTACGAGCAGTACTTC
TRBV9	TRBD1	TRBJ1-4	NA	14	CASSVSGGSEKLFF	TGTGCCAGCAGCGTCTCAGGGGGCAGTGAAAAACTGTTTTTT
TRBV20-1	TRBD2	TRBJ2-1	NA	13	CSARLSGSDEQFF	TGCAGTGCCCGACTTAGCGGGAGTGATGAGCAGTTCTTC
TRBV5-5	NA	TRBJ1-5	few	15	CASSLFRDNNQPQHF	TGTGCCAGCAGCCTATTCCGGGACAACAATCAGCCCCAGCATTTT
TRBV6-2/TRBV6-3	TRBD1	TRBJ1-6	few	16	CASSRDRGTLGSPLHF	TGTGCCAGCAGCCGGGACAGGGGGACGCTGGGTTCACCCCTCCACTTT
TRBV20-1	NA	TRBJ1-1	NA	12	CSARERSSEAFF	TGCAGTGCTAGGGAGAGGTCCAGTGAAGCTTTCTTT
TRBV10-2	NA	TRBJ2-1	NA	13	CASSDSRRNEQFF	TGCGCCAGCAGTGACTCGCGTCGGAATGAGCAGTTCTTC
TRBV12-3/TRBV12-4	NA	TRBJ1-3	NA	13	CASRERGVNTIYF	TGTGCCAGCAGAGAAAGGGGGGTAAACACCATATATTTT
TRBV4-3	TRBD2	TRBJ2-3	few	17	CASSQGLAGARTDTQYF	TGCGCCAGCAGCCAAGGACTAGCGGGAGCGCGCACAGATACGCAGTATTTT
TRBV12-3/TRBV12-4	NA	TRBJ1-2	few	11	CASGPGYGYTF	TGTGCCAGCGGGCCCGGGTATGGCTACACCTTC